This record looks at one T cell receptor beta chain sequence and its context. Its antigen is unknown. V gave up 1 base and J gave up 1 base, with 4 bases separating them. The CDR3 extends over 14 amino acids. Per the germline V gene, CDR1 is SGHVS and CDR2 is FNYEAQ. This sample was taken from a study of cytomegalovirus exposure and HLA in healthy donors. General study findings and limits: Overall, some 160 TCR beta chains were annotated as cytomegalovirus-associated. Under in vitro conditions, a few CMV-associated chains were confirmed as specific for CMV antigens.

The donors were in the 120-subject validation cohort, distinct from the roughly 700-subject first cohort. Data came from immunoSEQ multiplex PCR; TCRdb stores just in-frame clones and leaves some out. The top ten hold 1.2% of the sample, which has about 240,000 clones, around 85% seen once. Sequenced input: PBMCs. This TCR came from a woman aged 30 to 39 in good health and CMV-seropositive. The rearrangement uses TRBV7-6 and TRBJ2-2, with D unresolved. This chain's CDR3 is CASSLVLNTGELFF. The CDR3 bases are TGTGCCAGCAGCTTAGTCCTGAACACCGGGGAGCTGTTTTTT. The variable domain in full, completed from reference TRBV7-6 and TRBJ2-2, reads GAGVSQSPRYKVTKRGQDVALRCDPISGHVSLYWYRQALGQGPEFLTYFNYEAQQDKSGLPNDRFSAERPEGSISTLTIQRTEQRDSAMYRCASSLVLNTGELFFGEGSRLTVL.